This T cell receptor (beta chain) stems from a study of T-cell reconstitution after alpha-beta-depleted transplantation in children. V was pared by 4 bases and J by 8 bases, with 16 bases between. The length of the CDR3 is 13 residues. Germline V lookup: CDR1 SGHTS, CDR2 YDEGEE. Findings and limits, study-wide: High day-60 TCRbeta diversity in some patients came from surviving recipient T cells and thymic progenitors. About two months after transplant, alpha-beta T cells reportedly came from several hundred expanded graft clones. The main origin of T-cell counts and diversity one year after transplant was newly produced T cells.

Researchers prepared the TCRbeta library using unique molecular identifiers, the study reports. TCRdb fed the PCR reads into MiXCR, producing one record per CDR3 protein. The sample has about 250,000 distinct CDR3 sequences; 20% to 30% are singletons. This clonotype was seen only a few times. Its cognate antigen is unknown. The sample was PBMCs, mostly from graft donor cells, taken 360 days after TCRalphabeta/CD19-depleted stem cell transplant. The chain couples TRBV5-8 to TRBJ2-7; D unresolved. This receptor was obtained from a female patient aged 2 to 10 who had a stem cell transplant for congenital amegakaryocytic thrombocytopenia, so the T cells may come from the graft donor. The CDR3 DNA reads TGTGCCAGCAGCATCACCATGCGAGCCCAGCAGTACTTC. It is translated as CASSITMRAQQYF.